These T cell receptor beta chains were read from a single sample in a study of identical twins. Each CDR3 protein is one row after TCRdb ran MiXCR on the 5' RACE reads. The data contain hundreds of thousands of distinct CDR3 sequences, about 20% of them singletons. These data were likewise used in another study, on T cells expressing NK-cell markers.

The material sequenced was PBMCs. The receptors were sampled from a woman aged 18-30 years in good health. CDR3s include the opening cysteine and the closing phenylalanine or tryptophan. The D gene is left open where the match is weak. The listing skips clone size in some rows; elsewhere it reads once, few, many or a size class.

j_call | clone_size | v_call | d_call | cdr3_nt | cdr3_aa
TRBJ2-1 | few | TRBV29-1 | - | TGCAGCGTTGATTTGTTGGGCAGCTTGAATGAGCAGTTCTTC | CSVDLLGSLNEQFF
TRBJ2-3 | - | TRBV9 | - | TGTGCCAGCAGCGTAGGGGGACCAACCACAGATACGCAGTATTTT | CASSVGGPTTDTQYF
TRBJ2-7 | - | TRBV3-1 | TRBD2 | TGTGCCTCCAGCCAAGGCGGTAGACTAGCGGGGGCCTACGAGCAGTACTTC | CASSQGGRLAGAYEQYF
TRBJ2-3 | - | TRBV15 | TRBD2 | TGTGCCACCAGCAGAGATCCGGGGGGTAATACGCAGTATTTT | CATSRDPGGNTQYF
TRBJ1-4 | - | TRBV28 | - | TGTGCCAGCAGTTTACGTCGTGGGGCGGCGGATGATGAAAAACTGTTTTTT | CASSLRRGAADDEKLFF
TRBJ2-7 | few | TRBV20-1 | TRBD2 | TGCAGTGCTAGAGTTGGACTAGCGGGAGCCCGGCGATACGAGCAGTACTTC | CSARVGLAGARRYEQYF
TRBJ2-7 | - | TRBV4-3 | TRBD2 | TGCGCCAGCAGCCAAGATCAGGGTAGCGGGAGGTTCCACGAGCAGTACTTC | CASSQDQGSGRFHEQYF
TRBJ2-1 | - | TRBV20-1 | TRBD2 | TGCAGTGCTAGTGGACTAGGAGGGGACTACAATGAGCAGTTCTTC | CSASGLGGDYNEQFF
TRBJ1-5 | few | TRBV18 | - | TGTGCCAGCTCACGACAGAACAATCAGCCCCAGCATTTT | CASSRQNNQPQHF
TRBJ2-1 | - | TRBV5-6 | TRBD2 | TGTGCCAGCAGCTCTGTGACTAGCGGGGCCTACAATGAGCAGTTCTTC | CASSSVTSGAYNEQFF
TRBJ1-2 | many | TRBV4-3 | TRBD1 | TGCGCCAGCAGCCAAGATCGAGGGGGCGGCTATGGCTACACCTTC | CASSQDRGGGYGYTF
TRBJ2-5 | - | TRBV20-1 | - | TGCAGTGCTAGGTCCGACTCCGGGGAGACCCAGTACTTC | CSARSDSGETQYF
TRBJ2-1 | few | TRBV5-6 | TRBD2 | TGTGCCAGCAGCTGGAGGCGGCTAGCGGAGGATGAGCAGTTCTTC | CASSWRRLAEDEQFF
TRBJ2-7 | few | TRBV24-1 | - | TGTGCCACCAGTGTAAAGGAGGGGGACGAGCAGTACTTC | CATSVKEGDEQYF
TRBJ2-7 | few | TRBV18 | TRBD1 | TGTGCCAGCTCATGGACAGGGCCGGGGGAGCAGTACTTC | CASSWTGPGEQYF
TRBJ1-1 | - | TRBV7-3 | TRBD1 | TGTGCCAGCAACCTTGGAGGACAGGGGAGTGAAGCTTTCTTT | CASNLGGQGSEAFF
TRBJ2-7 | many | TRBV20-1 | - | TGCAGTGCTAAGGCAAACAACGAGCAGTACTTC | CSAKANNEQYF
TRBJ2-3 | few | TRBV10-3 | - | TGTGCCATCAGCGACAGGGGAGGGAAGGGCTACACAGATACGCAGTATTTT | CAISDRGGKGYTDTQYF
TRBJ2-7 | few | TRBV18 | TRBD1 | TGTGCCAGCTCACCTCAGGGACAGGCTAGAGGGGAGCAGTACTTC | CASSPQGQARGEQYF
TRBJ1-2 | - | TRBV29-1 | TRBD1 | TGCAGCGTTCCGACAGGGGGGTCTGGGGGCTACACCTTC | CSVPTGGSGGYTF
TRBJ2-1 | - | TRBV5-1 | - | TGCGCCAGCAGCCCGCCGGGAGCGGTAGGGTCCTACAATGAGCAGTTCTTC | CASSPPGAVGSYNEQFF
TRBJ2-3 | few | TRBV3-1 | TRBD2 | TGTGCCAGCAGCCAAGAAACGACTAGCGGATACACAGATACGCAGTATTTT | CASSQETTSGYTDTQYF
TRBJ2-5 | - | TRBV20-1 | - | TGCAGTGCTAGGCGGCAACTACAAGAGACCCAGTACTTC | CSARRQLQETQYF
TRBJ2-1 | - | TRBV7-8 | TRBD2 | TGTGCCAGCAGCACCTACTATAGCGGCGGGGGGTACAATGAGCAGTTCTTC | CASSTYYSGGGYNEQFF
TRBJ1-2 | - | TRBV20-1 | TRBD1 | TGCAGTGCTAGTTACGGACAGGGCACCGTCTATGGCTACACCTTC | CSASYGQGTVYGYTF
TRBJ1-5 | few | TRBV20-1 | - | TGCAGTGCTAGACTGCACCCCGGGACTTTGGATCAGCCCCAGCATTTT | CSARLHPGTLDQPQHF
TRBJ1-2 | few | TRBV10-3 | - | TGTGCCATCACTGCCGCGGAGAGTGGCGGCTACACCTTC | CAITAAESGGYTF
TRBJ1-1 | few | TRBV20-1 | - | TGCAGTGTTAGCAGGGGTCTCAACACTGAAGCTTTCTTT | CSVSRGLNTEAFF
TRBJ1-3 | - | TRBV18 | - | TGTGCCAGCTTTCCCTCTATGAGAAACACCATATATTTT | CASFPSMRNTIYF
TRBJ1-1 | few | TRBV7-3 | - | TGTGCCAGCAGCTTTCACGGGGACACTGAAGCTTTCTTT | CASSFHGDTEAFF
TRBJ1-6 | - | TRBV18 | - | TGTGCCAGCTCACTGGCGTCGAGAGGGAAAACTAATTCACCCCTCCACTTT | CASSLASRGKTNSPLHF
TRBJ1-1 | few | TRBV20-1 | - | TGCAGTGCCCACCAACATGTTGTCATGAACACTGAAGCTTTCTTT | CSAHQHVVMNTEAFF
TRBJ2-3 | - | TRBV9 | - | TGTGCCAGCAGCGTAGGTGGACTCAGCACAGATACGCAGTATTTT | CASSVGGLSTDTQYF
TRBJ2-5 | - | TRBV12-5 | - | TGTGCTAGTGGTCCAACCTCTCAAGGACAAGAGACCCAGTACTTC | CASGPTSQGQETQYF
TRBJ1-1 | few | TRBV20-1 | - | TGCAGTGCTAGTCATAGGGAGGGTGTGAACACTGAAGCTTTCTTT | CSASHREGVNTEAFF
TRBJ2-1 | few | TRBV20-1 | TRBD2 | TGCAGTGCCCCCGGGACTAGCGGGAGCCGAAGCGGTGAGCAGTTCTTC | CSAPGTSGSRSGEQFF
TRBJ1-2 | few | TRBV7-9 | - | TGTGCCAGCACCGTCTGGGGACATGGCTACACCTTC | CASTVWGHGYTF
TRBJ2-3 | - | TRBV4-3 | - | TGCGCCAGCAGCCAAGATGCCGCAGGGCAGGGAGATACGCAGTATTTT | CASSQDAAGQGDTQYF
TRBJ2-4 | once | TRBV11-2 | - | TGTGCCAGCAGCTTCGGGCCTACCAAAAACATTCAGTACTTC | CASSFGPTKNIQYF
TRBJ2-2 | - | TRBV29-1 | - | TGCAGCGCCGGGGGCAGGGCAGCGGGGACCGGGGAGCTGTTTTTT | CSAGGRAAGTGELFF
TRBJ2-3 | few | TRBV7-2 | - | TGTGCCAGCAGCTTAGCGGCCCTCACAGATACGCAGTATTTT | CASSLAALTDTQYF
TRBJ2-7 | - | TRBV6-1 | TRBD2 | TGTGCCAGCTGGGTTAGAGGACTAGCGGGAGTCGGCTACGAGCAGTACTTC | CASWVRGLAGVGYEQYF
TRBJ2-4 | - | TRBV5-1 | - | TGCGCCAGCAGCCTAGGACCGATCGGGAAAAACATTCAGTACTTC | CASSLGPIGKNIQYF
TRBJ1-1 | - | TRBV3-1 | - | TGTGCCAGCAGCTCCGCCCTACACGGACCGAACACTGAAGCTTTCTTT | CASSSALHGPNTEAFF
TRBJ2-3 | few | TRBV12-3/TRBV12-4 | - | TGTGCCAGCAGTATACGGCTGTCGGGAGCAGGAGATACGCAGTATTTT | CASSIRLSGAGDTQYF
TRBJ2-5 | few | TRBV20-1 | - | TGCAGTGCCCCGATGTGGGGGGAGACCCAGTACTTC | CSAPMWGETQYF
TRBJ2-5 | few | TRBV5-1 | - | TGCGCCAGCAGCTTTGAGTCGCGGGAGACCCAGTACTTC | CASSFESRETQYF
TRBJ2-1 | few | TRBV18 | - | TGTGCCAGCTCACCATCCGGAGCGGGCTCCAATGAGCAGTTCTTC | CASSPSGAGSNEQFF
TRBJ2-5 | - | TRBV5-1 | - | TGCGCCAGCAGGTACACGGGACGGAGGGGAGAAGAGACCCAGTACTTC | CASRYTGRRGEETQYF
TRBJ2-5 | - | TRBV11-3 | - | TGTGCCAGCAGCGCGCGACTAGAGACCCAGTACTTC | CASSARLETQYF
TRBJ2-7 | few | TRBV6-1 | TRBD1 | TGTGCCAGCAAGACCGGACAGGGCTCCTACGAGCAGTACTTC | CASKTGQGSYEQYF
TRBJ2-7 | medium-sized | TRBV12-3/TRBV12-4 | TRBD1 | TGTGCCAGCAGTCGGAACAGGGGCTACGAGCAGTACTTC | CASSRNRGYEQYF
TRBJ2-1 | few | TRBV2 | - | TGTGCCAGCAGTGTGGGCGAGCAGTTCTTC | CASSVGEQFF
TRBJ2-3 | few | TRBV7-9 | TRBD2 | TGTGCCAGCAGCTTAAATAGCGGGAGGGCCGCAGATACGCAGTATTTT | CASSLNSGRAADTQYF
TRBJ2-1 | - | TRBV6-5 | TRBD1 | TGTGCCAGCAGCGACAGGGGCCATGAGCAGTTCTTC | CASSDRGHEQFF
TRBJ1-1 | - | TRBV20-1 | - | TGCAGTGCCTGCGCGGGCAGCGCGAACACTGAAGCTTTCTTT | CSACAGSANTEAFF